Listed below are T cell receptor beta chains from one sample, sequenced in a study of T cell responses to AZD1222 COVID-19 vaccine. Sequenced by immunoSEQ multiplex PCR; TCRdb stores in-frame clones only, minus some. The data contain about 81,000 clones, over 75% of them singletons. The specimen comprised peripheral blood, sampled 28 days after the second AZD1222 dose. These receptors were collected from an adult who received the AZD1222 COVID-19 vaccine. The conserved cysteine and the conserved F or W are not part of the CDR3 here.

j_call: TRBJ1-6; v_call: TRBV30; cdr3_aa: AWSETGTFLH
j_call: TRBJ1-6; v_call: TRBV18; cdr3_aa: ASTQNRAGNSPLH
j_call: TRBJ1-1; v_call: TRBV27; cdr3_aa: ASSPGGYTEAF
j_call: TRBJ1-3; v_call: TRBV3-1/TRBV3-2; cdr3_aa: ASSQQGSGNTIY
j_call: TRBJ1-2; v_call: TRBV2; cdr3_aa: ASTRIGYGYT
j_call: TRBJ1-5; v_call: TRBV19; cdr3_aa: ASSIDSGTLNQPQH
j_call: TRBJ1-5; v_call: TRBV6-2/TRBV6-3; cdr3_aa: ASSPYRVYNQPQH
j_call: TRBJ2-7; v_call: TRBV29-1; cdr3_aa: SAGGGQGFDEQY
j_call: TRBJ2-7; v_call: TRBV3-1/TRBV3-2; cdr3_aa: ASSHRAAYEQY
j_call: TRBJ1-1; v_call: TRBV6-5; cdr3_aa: ASIADKDRDTEAF
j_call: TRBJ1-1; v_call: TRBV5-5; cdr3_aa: ASSLMGLNTEAF